This TCR beta chain was sequenced during a study of shared clonotypes between healthy human individuals. With regard to this clone: Its matching antigen is unknown.

Findings and limits, study-wide: Non-shared clonotypes had lower generation probabilities than those shared by all four donors.

The authors ran the assay at deep level. TCRdb keeps only in-frame clones here, not all; method: immunoSEQ multiplex PCR. The top ten hold roughly 1.8% of the sample, which has roughly 2.1 million clones, roughly 91% seen once. Naive CD8 cells comprised CD45RO-negative, CCR7-positively selected cells, excluding terminally differentiated effector memory CD45RA+ cells. The CDR3 sequence is 14 residues long. V dropped 4 bases and J dropped 1 base, with 11 bases sitting between them. From germline, CDR1 is MGHRA and CDR2 YSYEKL. The rearrangement uses TRBV4-1 and TRBJ2-7; D is undetermined. The sample comprised naive CD8+ T cells from PBMCs. This TCR derives from a man aged 18 to 29 in good health. Some clones in this sample may be carry-over from other donors' samples. CDR3 bases: TGCGCCAGCAGCCTTCTCTACAGTTCCTACGAGCAGTACTTC. Encoded protein: CASSLLYSSYEQYF.